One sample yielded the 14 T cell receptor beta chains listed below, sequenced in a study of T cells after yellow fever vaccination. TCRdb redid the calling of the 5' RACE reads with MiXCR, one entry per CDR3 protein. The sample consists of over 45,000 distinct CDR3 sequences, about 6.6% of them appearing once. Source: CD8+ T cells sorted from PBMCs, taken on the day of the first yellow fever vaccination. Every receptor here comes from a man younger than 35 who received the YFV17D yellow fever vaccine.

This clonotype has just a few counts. CDR3 nucleotides: TGTGCCAGCAGCCCCGGGACAGTGAACACTGAAGCTTTCTTT. It is translated as CASSPGTVNTEAFF. The rearrangement joins TRBV6-1 to TRBJ1-1, with 7 bases fitting TRBD1. In germline, CDR1 is MNHNS, CDR2 SASEGT. With 6 bases clipped from V and 0 bases from J, the junction kept 4 bases outside the gene matches. The CDR3 has 14 amino acids.

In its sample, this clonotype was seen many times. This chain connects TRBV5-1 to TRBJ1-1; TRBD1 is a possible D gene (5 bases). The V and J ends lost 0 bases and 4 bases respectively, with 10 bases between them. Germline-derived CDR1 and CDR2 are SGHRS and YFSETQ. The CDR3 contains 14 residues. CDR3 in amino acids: CASSLGGESTEAFF. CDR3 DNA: TGCGCCAGCAGCTTGGGAGGGGAGTCCACTGAAGCTTTCTTT. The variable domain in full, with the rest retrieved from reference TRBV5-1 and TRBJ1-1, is KAGVTQTPRYLIKTRGQQVTLSCSPISGHRSVSWYQQTPGQGLQFLFEYFSETQRNKGNFPGRFSGRQFSNSRSEMNVSTLELGDSALYLCASSLGGESTEAFFGQGTRLTVV.

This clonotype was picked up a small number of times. DNA of the CDR3: TGTGCCAGCAGCTTAGGGACAGCAAGAAACACCATATATTTT. The encoded protein is CASSLGTARNTIYF. This chain uses TRBV7-2 with TRBJ1-3, with D perhaps TRBD1 (6 bases). The germline V and J ends were trimmed by 1 base and 5 bases, with 9 bases remaining between them. The CDR3 runs to 14 residues. Per the germline V gene, CDR1 is SGHTA and CDR2 is FQGNSA. The full variable domain, its missing parts supplied by reference TRBV7-2 and TRBJ1-3, is GAGVSQSPSNKVTEKGKDVELRCDPISGHTALYWYRQSLGQGLEFLIYFQGNSAPDKSGLPSDRFSAERTGGSVSTLTIQRTQQEDSAVYLCASSLGTARNTIYFGEGSWLTVV.

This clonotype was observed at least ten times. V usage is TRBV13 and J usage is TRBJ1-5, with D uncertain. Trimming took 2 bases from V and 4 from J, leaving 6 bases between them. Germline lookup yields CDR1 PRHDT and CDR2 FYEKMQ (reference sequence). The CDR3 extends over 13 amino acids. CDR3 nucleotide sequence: TGTGCCAGCAGCTTATCCAGGAATCAGCCCCAGCATTTT. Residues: CASSLSRNQPQHF.

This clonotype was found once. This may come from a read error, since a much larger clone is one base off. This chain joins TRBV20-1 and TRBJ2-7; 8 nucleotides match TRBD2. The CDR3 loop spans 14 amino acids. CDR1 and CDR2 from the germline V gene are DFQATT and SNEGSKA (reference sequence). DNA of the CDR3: TGCAGTGCTAGTTCCGGACGGGGGGGGAACGAGCAGTGCTTC. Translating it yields CSASSGRGGNEQCF.

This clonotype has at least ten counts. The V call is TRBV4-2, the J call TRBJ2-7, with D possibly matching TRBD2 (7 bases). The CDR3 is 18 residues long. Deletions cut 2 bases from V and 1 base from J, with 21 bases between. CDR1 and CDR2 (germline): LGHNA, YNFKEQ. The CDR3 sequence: CASSQYGPGGGPSYEQYF. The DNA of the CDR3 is TGTGCCAGCAGCCAATATGGGCCGGGCGGGGGCCCTTCCTACGAGCAGTACTTC.

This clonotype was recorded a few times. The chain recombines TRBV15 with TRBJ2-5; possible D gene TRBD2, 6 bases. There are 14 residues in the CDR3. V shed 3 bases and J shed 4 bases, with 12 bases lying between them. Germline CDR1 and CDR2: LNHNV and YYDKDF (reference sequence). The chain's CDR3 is CATSSTSFTETQYF. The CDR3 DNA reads TGTGCCACCAGCAGCACTAGCTTCACAGAGACCCAGTACTTC.

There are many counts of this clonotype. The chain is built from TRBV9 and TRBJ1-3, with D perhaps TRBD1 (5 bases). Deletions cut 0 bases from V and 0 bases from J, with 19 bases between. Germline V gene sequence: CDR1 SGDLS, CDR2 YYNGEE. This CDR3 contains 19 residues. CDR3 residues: CASSVAGGRGPSSGNTIYF. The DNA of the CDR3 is TGTGCCAGCAGCGTAGCTGGAGGGAGGGGACCCAGCTCTGGAAACACCATATATTTT.

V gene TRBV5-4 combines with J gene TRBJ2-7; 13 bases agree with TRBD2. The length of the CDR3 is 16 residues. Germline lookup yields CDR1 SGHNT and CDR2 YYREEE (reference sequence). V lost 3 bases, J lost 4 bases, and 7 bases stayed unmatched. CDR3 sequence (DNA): TGTGCCAGCAGCTCTCTACTAGCGGGGGGGAAATACGAGCAGTACTTC. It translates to CASSSLLAGGKYEQYF.

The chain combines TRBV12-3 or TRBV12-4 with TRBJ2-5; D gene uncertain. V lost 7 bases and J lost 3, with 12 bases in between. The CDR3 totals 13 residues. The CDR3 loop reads CASNPPVEETQYF. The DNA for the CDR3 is TGTGCCAGCAACCCACCGGTAGAAGAGACCCAGTACTTC.

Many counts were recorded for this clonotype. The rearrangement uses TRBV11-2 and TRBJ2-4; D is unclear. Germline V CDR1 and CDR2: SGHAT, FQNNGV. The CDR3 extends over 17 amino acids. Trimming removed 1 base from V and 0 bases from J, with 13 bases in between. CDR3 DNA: TGTGCCAGCAGCTTAGGAATTTCCTCTATAGCCAAAAACATTCAGTACTTC. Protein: CASSLGISSIAKNIQYF.

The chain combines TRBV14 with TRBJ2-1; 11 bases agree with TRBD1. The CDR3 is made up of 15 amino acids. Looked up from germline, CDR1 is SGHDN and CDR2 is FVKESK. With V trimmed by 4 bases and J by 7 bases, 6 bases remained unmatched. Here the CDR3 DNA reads TGTGCCAGCAGCCTTTACGGGACAGGGGGGAATGAGCAGTTCTTC. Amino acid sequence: CASSLYGTGGNEQFF.

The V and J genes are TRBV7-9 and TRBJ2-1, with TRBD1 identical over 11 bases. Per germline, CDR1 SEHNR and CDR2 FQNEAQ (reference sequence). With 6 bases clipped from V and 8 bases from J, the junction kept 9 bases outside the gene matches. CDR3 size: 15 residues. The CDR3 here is CASRFVRGQGDEQFF. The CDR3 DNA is TGTGCCAGCAGATTCGTCCGGGGACAGGGGGATGAGCAGTTCTTC.

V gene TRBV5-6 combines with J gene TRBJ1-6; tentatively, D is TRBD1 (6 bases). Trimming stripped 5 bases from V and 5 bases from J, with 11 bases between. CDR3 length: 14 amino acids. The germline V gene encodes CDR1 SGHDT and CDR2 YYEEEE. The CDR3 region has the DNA TGTGCCAGCAGAGACTACAGGGATAATTCACCCCTCCACTTT. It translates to CASRDYRDNSPLHF. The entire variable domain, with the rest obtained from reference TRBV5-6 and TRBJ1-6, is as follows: DAGVTQSPTHLIKTRGQQVTLRCSPKSGHDTVSWYQQALGQGPQFIFQYYEEEERQRGNFPDRFSGHQFPNYSSELNVNALLLGDSALYLCASRDYRDNSPLHFGNGTRLTVT.